These 8 T cell receptor beta chains came from one sample sequenced in a study of TIL therapy for anti-PD-1-resistant metastatic lung cancer. The immunoSEQ assay was v3. The data were produced by immunoSEQ multiplex PCR, yet TCRdb's version contains in-frame clones alone and is incomplete. This table holds 20,000 or so clones, about 80% found once. Time point here: pre-treatment sample, taken before nivolumab and TIL therapy. Sequencing was performed on blood, taken at baseline. Receptors were obtained from a person aged 25 to 79 with non-small cell lung cancer.

The V and J genes are TRBV9 and TRBJ1-2, with D unclear. The CDR3 extends over 13 amino acids. With 3 bases removed from V and 6 bases from J, the gap between germline ends came to 12 bases. Looked up from germline, CDR1 is SGDLS and CDR2 is YYNGEE. The CDR3 is CASSDWGRDGYTF. The CDR3 DNA is TGTGCCAGCAGCGATTGGGGTAGGGATGGCTACACCTTC. The complete variable domain, with remaining parts taken from reference TRBV9 and TRBJ1-2, reads DSGVTQTPKHLITATGQRVTLRCSPRSGDLSVYWYQQSLDQGLQFLIQYYNGEERAKGNILERFSAQQFPDLHSELNLSSLELGDSALYFCASSDWGRDGYTFGSGTRLTVV.

In DNA form, the CDR3 reads TGTGCCAGCAGCTTGGACCTGGGCACTGAAGCTTTCTTT. Translated: CASSLDLGTEAFF. V is TRBV5-5 and J is TRBJ1-1; D unclear. The V end was cut by 0 bases, the J end by 4 bases, with 7 bases between. This CDR3 contains 13 residues. Germline V gives CDR1 SGHKS, CDR2 YYEKEE (reference sequence).

The chain links TRBV9 to TRBJ2-2; possibly TRBD1 for D (6 bases). The CDR3 has 20 residues. V lost 4 bases and J lost 0, with 25 bases in between. The germline gives CDR1 SGDLS, CDR2 YYNGEE. The chain's CDR3 is CASSFNYRDTRSSNTGELFF. Written as DNA, the CDR3 is TGTGCCAGCAGCTTCAACTACCGGGACACGCGCAGCTCGAACACCGGGGAGCTGTTTTTT.

V and J are TRBV5-1 and TRBJ2-5; D may match TRBD1 or TRBD2 (5 bases each). From germline, CDR1 is SGHRS and CDR2 YFSETQ. CDR3 length equals 15 residues. Trimming stripped 0 bases from V and 2 bases from J, with 11 bases between. In nucleotides, the CDR3 is TGCGCCAGCAGCTTGGCCACGGGGCGGCAAGAGACCCAGTACTTC. This gives the protein CASSLATGRQETQYF.

CDR3 amino acids: CASSQGPSSGGADPDTQYF. CDR3 bases: TGCGCCAGCAGCCAAGGACCCTCTAGCGGGGGGGCCGATCCAGATACGCAGTATTTT. V is TRBV4-1 and J is TRBJ2-3; 12 positions agree with TRBD2. The CDR3 is 19 residues long. The germline CDR1 and CDR2 sequences are MGHRA and YSYEKL. The V and J ends lost 1 base and 4 bases, in that order; junction bases with no gene match: 12.

This clone was counted a single time. The chain has TRBV6-1 and TRBJ2-5; D is possibly TRBD1 (5 bases). The CDR3 length is 15 residues. CDR1 MNHNS and CDR2 SASEGT come from the germline V gene. The germline V and J ends were trimmed by 5 bases and 4 bases, with 17 bases remaining between them. In nucleotides, the CDR3 is TGTGCCAGCAGTAAATCCCAGGGTGTAGGAGAGACCCAGTACTTC. Translated, it gives CASSKSQGVGETQYF.

The rearrangement uses TRBV28 and TRBJ2-1; 10 bases align to TRBD1. CDR3 length: 15 amino acids. The V segment lost 5 bases and the J segment 5 bases; nucleotides outside the gene matches: 6. From germline, CDR1 is MDHEN and CDR2 SYDVKM. The CDR3 coding sequence is TGTGCCAGCAGTACCGGACAGGGGGGGAACAATGAGCAGTTCTTC. Amino acid sequence: CASSTGQGGNNEQFF.

The chain carries TRBV6-6 and TRBJ1-2, with 7 bases that match TRBD1. The germline V gene has CDR1 MNHNY and CDR2 SVGAGI (reference sequence). V trimming: 5 bases; J trimming: 7 bases; junction bases outside the gene matches: 4. The CDR3 is 12 residues long. The CDR3 nucleotides are TGTGCCAGCAGTCCCCACAGGGGTGGCTACACCTTC. This translates into CASSPHRGGYTF.